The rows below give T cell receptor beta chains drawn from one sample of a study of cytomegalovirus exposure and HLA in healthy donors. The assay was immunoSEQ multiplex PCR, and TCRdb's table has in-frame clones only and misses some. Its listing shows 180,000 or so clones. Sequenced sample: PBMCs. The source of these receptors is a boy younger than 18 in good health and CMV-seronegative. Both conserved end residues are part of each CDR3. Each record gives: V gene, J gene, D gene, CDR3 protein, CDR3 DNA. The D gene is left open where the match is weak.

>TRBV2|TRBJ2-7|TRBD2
CASSEVFRGGIYEQYF
TGTGCCAGCAGTGAAGTTTTCCGGGGGGGCATCTACGAGCAGTACTTC
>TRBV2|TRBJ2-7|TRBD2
CASSPPGLAREQYF
TGTGCCAGCAGTCCCCCGGGACTAGCTCGCGAGCAGTACTTC
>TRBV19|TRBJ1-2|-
CATQAGGIDYGYTF
TGTGCCACACAGGCTGGGGGCATAGACTATGGCTACACCTTC
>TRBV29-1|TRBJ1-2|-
CSVAVGDNYGYTF
TGCAGCGTTGCAGTAGGGGATAACTATGGCTACACCTTC
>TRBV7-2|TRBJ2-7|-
CASSFQTGPYEQYF
TGTGCCAGCAGCTTCCAGACAGGCCCCTACGAGCAGTACTTC
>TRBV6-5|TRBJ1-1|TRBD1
CASRTGGTEAFF
TGTGCCAGCAGGACAGGGGGCACTGAAGCTTTCTTT
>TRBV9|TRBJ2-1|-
CASSVLGGSYNEQFF
TGTGCCAGCAGCGTACTGGGGGGTTCCTACAATGAGCAGTTCTTC
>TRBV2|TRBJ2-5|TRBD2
CASLRGVSGGRYQETQYF
TGTGCCAGTCTTCGTGGTGTGAGCGGGGGCCGGTACCAAGAGACCCAGTACTTC
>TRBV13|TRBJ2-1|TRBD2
CASSLVSRLAGGAYNEQFF
TGTGCCAGCAGCTTAGTATCGAGGCTAGCGGGGGGGGCTTACAATGAGCAGTTCTTC
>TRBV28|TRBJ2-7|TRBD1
CASVTLRGPYEQYF
TGTGCCAGCGTGACCCTCAGGGGGCCCTACGAGCAGTACTTC
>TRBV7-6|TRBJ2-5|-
CASSRGRQETQYF
TGTGCCAGCAGCCGGGGGAGGCAAGAGACCCAGTACTTC
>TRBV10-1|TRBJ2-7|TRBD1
CASSETTGVHEQYF
TGCGCCAGCAGTGAGACCACAGGGGTCCACGAGCAGTACTTC
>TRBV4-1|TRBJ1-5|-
CASSQDGHPSNQPQHF
TGCGCCAGCAGCCAAGATGGGCACCCCTCTAATCAGCCCCAGCATTTT
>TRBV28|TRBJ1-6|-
CASTPLGGSPLHF
TGTGCCAGCACCCCCCTGGGGGGTTCACCCCTCCACTTT
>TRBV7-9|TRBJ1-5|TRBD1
CASSLSGGGNQPQHF
TGTGCCAGCAGCTTATCAGGGGGAGGTAATCAGCCCCAGCATTTT
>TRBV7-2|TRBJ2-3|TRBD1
CASSYRGDTQYF
TGTGCCAGCAGTTACAGGGGTGATACGCAGTATTTT
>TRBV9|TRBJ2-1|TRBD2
CASSPTLAGGLYEQFF
TGTGCCAGCAGCCCGACACTAGCGGGGGGGCTGTATGAGCAGTTCTTC
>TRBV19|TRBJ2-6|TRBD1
CASIQTGAGANVLTF
TGTGCCAGTATCCAAACAGGGGCCGGGGCCAACGTCCTGACTTTC
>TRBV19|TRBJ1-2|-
CASSASGWSPSYGYTF
TGTGCCAGTAGTGCTTCAGGGTGGTCCCCCTCCTATGGCTACACCTTC
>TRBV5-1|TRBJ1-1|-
CASVLSSRGNTEAFF
TGCGCTAGCGTCCTGTCCTCCCGGGGGAACACTGAAGCTTTCTTT
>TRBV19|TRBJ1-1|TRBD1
CASSQIPAGGNSEAFF
TGTGCCAGTAGTCAAATACCTGCAGGGGGCAACTCTGAAGCTTTCTTT
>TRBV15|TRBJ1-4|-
CATSRGREIEKLFF
TGTGCCACCAGCAGAGGCAGGGAAATTGAAAAACTGTTTTTT
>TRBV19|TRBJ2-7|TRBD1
CASSLQGAYEQYF
TGTGCCAGTAGTCTACAGGGGGCCTACGAGCAGTACTTC
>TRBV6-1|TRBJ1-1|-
CASSQRVGGQAEAFF
TGTGCCAGCAGCCAAAGGGTCGGGGGGCAGGCTGAAGCTTTCTTT
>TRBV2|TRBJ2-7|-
CASSSQGYEQYF
TGTGCCAGCTCTTCTCAGGGCTACGAGCAGTACTTC